This T cell receptor (beta chain) appears in the sequencing data of a study of CD8+ T cells in alopecia areata (dated by TCRdb to the late 2010s). For the wider study: Female C3H/HeJ recipients, roughly 6-11 weeks old, were grafted with skin from C3H/HeJ donors with spontaneous alopecia (about 6-13 months old). To study T cell clonal expansion in alopecia areata, the researchers applied high-throughput TCRbeta sequencing to both the C3H/HeJ mouse model and human patients. On the human side, TCRbeta sequencing was run on scalp tissue and on sorted CD4+ and CD8+ peripheral blood T cells from healthy controls and from alopecia areata patients with either patchy or totalis/universalis disease. Scalp clonality was compared across normal scalp (n=4), patchy alopecia areata scalp (n=8), and alopecia totalis/universalis scalp (n=8). RNA was obtained with the PAXgene miRNA kit for fixed scalp, the miRNeasy kit for PBMCs, and the RNeasy kit for mouse skin. immunoSEQ multiplex PCR using 35 Vbeta forward primers and 13 Jbeta reverse primers was used to amplify TCRbeta CDR3 regions.

Library creation used the immunoSEQ multiplex PCR assay. RNA was extracted from all samples and reverse transcribed into cDNA, which served as template for TCR sequencing. SuperScript III was used to make first-strand cDNA, primed with a 2:1 mix of oligo-dT and random hexamers. Amplification bias was assessed with a synthetic immune receptor repertoire, and residual bias was removed computationally. Libraries were sequenced on Illumina HiSeq using 60 bp reads that covered the CDR3 and were read from J toward V. Per the original workflow: Raw reads were preprocessed to remove errors, and CDR3 was defined by IMGT conventions from the conserved cysteine to phenylalanine. Clonality was computed as 1 minus the Shannon entropy, with the entropy normalized by log2 of the number of productive unique TCRs. Scalp TCRbeta sequences were cross-referenced with sorted blood CD4 and CD8 repertoires so that the CD4 or CD8 identity of scalp clones could be inferred. The immuneACCESS repertoire file appears here via TCRdb, limited to in-frame rearrangements. These files lack a portion of the clones; in checked studies, under half of the deficit traces to unresolved V genes, and the cause of the others is not known. The V and J calls and clone size are taken from that table; D and trimming were inferred from the DNA. The table gives some 110,000 clones for this sample, with none occurring only once. The ten largest clones represent roughly a fifth of the sample.

Study-wide conclusions, independent of this receptor: Compared with normal scalp, lesional scalp had higher clonality and more expanded CD8+ clones, particularly in alopecia totalis/universalis, a pattern that suggests antigenic drive. Shared TCR sequences between patients were less evident than in mice, which may be partly attributable to HLA diversity in the patient population. Unlike mouse skin, which is dominated by gammadelta T cells, normal human skin has resident alphabeta T cells that are also sequenced, and this complicates analysis of the scalp TCR repertoire.

The germline V gene (reference sequence) provides CDR1 FNHDT and CDR2 SITEND. The cysteine opens and the phenylalanine closes a CDR3 of 15 amino acids. Of the CDR3's DNA, 33 bases were read; they are in frame from base 1. The junction shows trimming of 5 bases on V and 0 bases on J, plus 14 bases between the germline ends. A few counts support this clone. Its antigen is currently not known. For this receptor, the gene names and germline sequences are taken from the mouse. The read stops 4 residues short of the end of the CDR3; the missing end is completed from the germline J gene. This clonotype was obtained from a C3H/HeJ mouse with alopecia areata. Mice from this strain have the MHC haplotype H2-k. The chain is assembled from TRBV19 and TRBJ1-2; 6 matching bases give a weak D call of TRBD1. The material sequenced was lesional skin. The covered CDR3 bases are TGTGCCAGCAGACCCCTACAGGGAGCAAACTCC. It codes for CASRPLQGANS. The full CDR3 sequence reads CASRPLQGANSDYTF.